Sequencing of this T cell receptor (beta chain) was carried out in a study of blood T cell repertoires in COVID-19. Study details: Specimens from acute and convalescent COVID-19 originated in the United States, Italy and Spain. The cDNA or gDNA used as material had been derived from T cells, B-cell-depleted T cells, or PBMCs.

Original handling: Estimates of nucleated cell counts were drawn from the amplification of reference gene primers. TCRdb's table, derived via immunoSEQ multiplex PCR, lists solely in-frame clones and lacks some. V and J calls and clone size come straight from that table; D and trimming were deduced from the DNA. The table lists 72,000 or so clones, roughly nine tenths of them singletons. V was clipped by 5 bases and J by 8 bases; unmatched bases: 10. CDR1 is SGHVS, CDR2 FNYEAQ, per germline. The length of the CDR3 is 15 residues. The sample was peripheral blood. This TCR was recovered from an older woman with acute or convalescent COVID-19. The V gene is TRBV7-6, the J gene TRBJ2-2, with 8 bases lining up with TRBD2. This CDR3 reads CASSKPGTSKGELFF. The DNA of the CDR3 is TGTGCCAGCAGCAAGCCCGGGACTAGTAAGGGGGAGCTGTTTTTT.